These 32 T cell receptor beta chains share one sample of origin, sequenced in a study of beta chain features in type 1 diabetes. Expressed TCRB transcripts were sequenced after all isolated RNA was converted to cDNA. The method was immunoSEQ multiplex PCR; TCRdb's version includes in-frame clones alone and lacks a portion of them. The table records roughly 140,000 clones, around 8% of them present only once. The sample comprised central memory CD4+ T cells from blood. These receptors came from a man aged 18 to 29 in good health.

The table lists this clone with a few counts. The chain combines TRBV5-1 with TRBJ2-2; 11 bases are a match to TRBD1. With V trimmed by 3 bases and J by 4 bases, 2 bases remained unmatched. CDR1 is SGHRS, CDR2 YFSETQ, per germline. CDR3 length equals 15 residues. The CDR3 protein is CASSSGQGATGELFF. The CDR3 DNA follows: TGCGCCAGCAGCTCCGGACAGGGGGCCACCGGGGAGCTGTTTTTT.

This clone has more than one count but fewer than ten. The V and J genes are TRBV5-1 and TRBJ1-1; 12 bases map to TRBD1. Per the germline V gene, CDR1 is SGHRS and CDR2 is YFSETQ. V gave up 4 bases and J gave up 10 bases; unmatched junction bases: 11. The CDR3 length is 15 residues. The CDR3 region has the DNA TGCGCCAGCAGCCCGGGACAGGGGGCGCAGACCCCAGCTTTCTTT. This sequence encodes CASSPGQGAQTPAFF.

The chain joins TRBV7-9 to TRBJ2-7; TRBD2 agrees at 10 bases. The CDR3 contains 14 residues. CDR1 is SEHNR and CDR2 is FQNEAQ in the germline V gene (reference sequence). V shed 5 bases, J shed 1 base, and the junction held 2 bases outside the gene matches. CDR3 amino acids: CASSPTSGSYEQYF. The CDR3 nucleotides read TGTGCCAGCAGCCCGACTAGCGGGTCCTACGAGCAGTACTTC.

This clone has a count of ten or more. This chain connects TRBV9 to TRBJ1-1; D may be TRBD1 (5 bases). Trimming took 4 bases from V and 5 from J, leaving 18 bases between them. The CDR3 sequence is 15 residues long. Germline V gives CDR1 SGDLS, CDR2 YYNGEE. The CDR3 reads CASSPQTAIPTEAFF. In DNA, the CDR3 is TGTGCCAGCAGCCCACAGACAGCTATACCTACTGAAGCTTTCTTT.

The table lists this clone with a few counts. This chain links TRBV28 with TRBJ1-2, with 7 nucleotides matching TRBD1. The CDR3 sequence is 13 residues long. Germline assignment: CDR1 MDHEN and CDR2 SYDVKM. J was trimmed by 4 bases and V by 6 bases; bases with no gene match: 5. CDR3: CASRPGQLYGYTF. CDR3 coding DNA: TGTGCCAGCAGACCGGGACAGCTCTATGGCTACACCTTC.

This clone was found a few times. This chain uses TRBV28 with TRBJ2-6; the match to TRBD2 covers 12 bases. The trim removed 6 bases at V and 2 bases at J, leaving 5 bases unmatched. The CDR3 length is 17 residues. CDR1 is MDHEN and CDR2 is SYDVKM in the germline V gene. CDR3 amino acids: CASRTSGSFPGANVLTF. In DNA form, the CDR3 reads TGTGCCAGCAGGACTAGCGGGAGCTTCCCTGGGGCCAACGTCCTGACTTTC. The full variable domain, rest sourced from reference TRBV28 and TRBJ2-6, is DVKVTQSSRYLVKRTGEKVFLECVQDMDHENMFWYRQDPGLGLRLIYFSYDVKMKEKGDIPEGYSVSREKKERFSLILESASTNQTSMYLCASRTSGSFPGANVLTFGAGSRLTVL.

This clone was recorded a few times. The gene calls are TRBV28 and TRBJ1-2, with D unclear. The V and J ends lost 6 bases and 3 bases respectively, with 5 bases between them. The V gene's germline CDR1 is MDHEN and CDR2 SYDVKM. This CDR3 spans 11 amino acids. The CDR3 DNA reads as TGTGCCAGCAGCTCTTACTATGGCTACACCTTC. Its protein product is CASSSYYGYTF.

The rearrangement links TRBV9 to TRBJ2-5, with 15 bases aligning to TRBD2. The CDR3 totals 23 residues. Germline CDR1 and CDR2: SGDLS and YYNGEE. Losses at the gene ends were 0 bases for V and 4 bases for J; bases not matched to a gene: 22. The CDR3 loop reads CASSVGSARGTSGGPRLGETQYF. The CDR3 DNA is TGTGCCAGCAGCGTAGGCTCGGCGAGAGGGACTAGCGGGGGGCCGAGATTAGGAGAGACCCAGTACTTC.

The table lists this clone with many counts. This chain uses TRBV9 with TRBJ2-7; TRBD2 matches 7 bases. The CDR3 has 14 residues. Germline V gene data show CDR1 as SGDLS and CDR2 as YYNGEE. J gave up 2 bases and V 0 bases, and 2 bases lay outside the gene matches. As DNA, the CDR3 is TGTGCCAGCAGCGTAGACGGACTAGCCTACGAGCAGTACTTC. Translating it yields CASSVDGLAYEQYF.

The CDR3 nucleotides are TGTGCCAGCAGTGAACAACGTAGTCCCGAGACCCAGTACTTC. Translating gives CASSEQRSPETQYF. The rearrangement links TRBV6-1 to TRBJ2-5; D remains ambiguous. There are 14 residues in the CDR3. With 2 bases removed from V and 5 bases from J, the gap between germline ends came to 12 bases. Germline V gene sequence: CDR1 MNHNS, CDR2 SASEGT.

V gene TRBV7-8 combines with J gene TRBJ2-5, with D maybe TRBD2 (6 bases). This CDR3 spans 11 amino acids. V dropped 5 bases and J dropped 9 bases, with 10 bases sitting between them. Germline CDR1 and CDR2: SGHVS and FQNEAQ. CDR3 sequence: CASSLGSAQYF. Written as DNA, the CDR3 is TGTGCCAGCAGCCTCGGGAGCGCCCAGTACTTC.

This chain uses TRBV28 with TRBJ2-7; D is possibly TRBD2 (6 bases). V lost 6 bases, J lost 2 bases, and 17 bases lay in between. Germline V gives CDR1 MDHEN, CDR2 SYDVKM. CDR3 length: 15 amino acids. DNA of the CDR3: TGTGCCAGCAGCCCCGGAGGGATCTATCCCTACGAGCAGTACTTC. Translated: CASSPGGIYPYEQYF.

This clone was counted only a few times. The gene calls are TRBV5-1 and TRBJ1-2, with 11 bases fitting TRBD1. CDR1 is SGHRS, CDR2 YFSETQ, per germline. The CDR3 length is 14 residues. V gave up 4 bases and J gave up 8 bases; unmatched junction bases: 7. CDR3 region: CASSPGQGAQGYTF. As DNA, the CDR3 is TGCGCCAGCAGCCCAGGACAGGGGGCGCAGGGCTACACCTTC.

V is TRBV7-2 and J is TRBJ1-2; 11 positions match TRBD1. Germline lookup yields CDR1 SGHTA and CDR2 FQGNSA. V shed 3 bases and J 3 bases; nucleotides not matched to a gene: 6. This CDR3 contains 16 residues. CDR3 sequence reads: CASSFGGQGAYYGYTF. The CDR3 region has the DNA TGTGCCAGCAGCTTTGGTGGACAGGGGGCCTACTATGGCTACACCTTC.

A few counts support this clone. The chain uses TRBV28 and TRBJ1-2, with D perhaps TRBD1 (6 bases). Between the trimmed V and J ends, which lost 6 bases and 6 bases, there was a span of 23 bases. The germline gives CDR1 MDHEN, CDR2 SYDVKM. This CDR3 has 16 residues. Here the CDR3 reads CASSPAGTFFEDGYTF. DNA of the CDR3: TGTGCCAGCAGCCCAGCTGGGACATTTTTTGAGGATGGCTACACCTTC.

This clone was seen at least ten times. V gene TRBV7-2 combines with J gene TRBJ1-1; maybe TRBD1 (5 bases). Between the trimmed V and J ends, which lost 5 bases and 3 bases, there was a span of 13 bases. The germline gives CDR1 SGHTA, CDR2 FQGNSA. The CDR3 contains 14 residues. CDR3 sequence: CASSPLRGDTEAFF. CDR3 bases: TGTGCCAGCAGCCCGCTCCGGGGGGACACTGAAGCTTTCTTT.

J is TRBJ2-7 and V is TRBV25-1; D possibly corresponds to TRBD1 (6 bases). CDR1 and CDR2 from the germline V gene are MGHDK and SYGVNS. V was clipped by 4 bases and J by 2 bases, with 12 bases between them. The CDR3 extends over 14 amino acids. In nucleotides, the CDR3 is TGTGCCAGCAGTGCAAACAGGGATACCTACGAGCAGTACTTC. As protein: CASSANRDTYEQYF.

The rearrangement links TRBV28 to TRBJ1-2, with D maybe TRBD1 (6 bases). This CDR3 is 12 amino acids long. Trimming took off 6 bases at V and 9 bases at J, with 14 bases between the two ends. CDR1 and CDR2 (germline): MDHEN, SYDVKM. For the CDR3, the DNA is TGTGCCAGCAGATCAACAGGGACGCGCTACACCTTC. Protein product: CASRSTGTRYTF.

This clone has only a few counts. CDR3 bases: TGTGCCGGTAGCGGGACGTCCTACAATGAGCAGTTCTTC. This encodes CAGSGTSYNEQFF. The rearrangement links TRBV6-1 to TRBJ2-1; TRBD2 matches 8 bases. V was clipped by 11 bases and J by 1 base; unmatched bases: 4. Germline-derived CDR1 and CDR2 are MNHNS and SASEGT. The CDR3 length is 13 residues.

This clone turned up a few times. V is TRBV11-2 and J is TRBJ2-7, with 10 positions matching TRBD1. The CDR3 is made up of 17 amino acids. V was clipped by 6 bases and J by 0 bases; unmatched bases: 11. Per the germline V gene, CDR1 is SGHAT and CDR2 is FQNNGV. As DNA, the CDR3 is TGTGCCAGCAGACCTATTGACAGGGGGCAAAGCTCCTACGAGCAGTACTTC. Protein sequence: CASRPIDRGQSSYEQYF.

There are a few counts of this clone. The gene calls are TRBV19 and TRBJ2-7, with 7 bases matching TRBD2. CDR1 and CDR2 (germline): LNHDA, SQIVND (reference sequence). The CDR3 covers 14 residues. The J segment lost 2 bases and the V segment lost 3 bases, leaving 4 bases of the junction unmatched. Written as DNA, the CDR3 is TGTGCCAGTAGTATCGGACTAGGCCCCTACGAGCAGTACTTC. It specifies CASSIGLGPYEQYF. Full variable domain (rest looked up from reference TRBV19 and TRBJ2-7): DGGITQSPKYLFRKEGQNVTLSCEQNLNHDAMYWYRQDPGQGLRLIYYSQIVNDFQKGDIAEGYSVSREKKESFPLTVTSAQKNPTAFYLCASSIGLGPYEQYFGPGTRLTVT.

The chain uses TRBV18 and TRBJ1-1; no firm D call. The CDR3 contains 14 residues. V lost 0 bases, J lost 1 base, and 6 bases lay in between. Germline V gene data show CDR1 as KGHSH and CDR2 as LQKENI. This CDR3 reads CASSPPGANTEAFF. For the CDR3, the DNA is TGTGCCAGCTCACCACCTGGAGCGAACACTGAAGCTTTCTTT.

V usage is TRBV30 and J usage is TRBJ1-2; possible D gene TRBD1, 5 bases. V gave up 4 bases and J gave up 7 bases, with 10 bases separating them. This CDR3 region has 11 residues. Germline V gene data show CDR1 as GTSNPN and CDR2 as SVGIG (reference sequence). The CDR3, as DNA: TGTGCCTGGAACAGGTTTAGTGGCTACACCTTC. Translation gives CAWNRFSGYTF.

There are a few counts of this clone. The gene calls are TRBV20-1 and TRBJ2-1; 7 positions agree with TRBD1. Germline V gene data show CDR1 as DFQATT and CDR2 as SNEGSKA (reference sequence). The V gene end was trimmed by 6 bases and the J gene end by 7 bases; junction bases not matched to a gene: 3. The CDR3 is 11 residues long. Written as DNA, the CDR3 is TGCAGTGCAGCACAGGGGAATGAGCAGTTCTTC. Its translation: CSAAQGNEQFF.

The V call is TRBV11-2, the J call TRBJ2-1, with a tentative D call TRBD1 (6 bases). The germline CDR1 and CDR2 sequences are SGHAT and FQNNGV. The ends were cut back, 4 bases at V and 2 bases at J, with 12 bases in the middle. The CDR3 contains 15 residues. The CDR3 here is CASSSGVPPYNEQFF. The CDR3, as DNA: TGTGCCAGCAGCTCAGGGGTCCCTCCCTACAATGAGCAGTTCTTC.

This clone was observed a few times. This sequence joins TRBV9 and TRBJ1-1; tentative D call: TRBD1 (6 bases). This CDR3 spans 16 amino acids. The V gene's germline CDR1 is SGDLS and CDR2 YYNGEE. V lost 3 bases and J 1 base, leaving 16 bases between the germline ends. CDR3 loop: CASSETPRGPNTEAFF. DNA for the CDR3: TGTGCCAGCAGCGAAACCCCCAGGGGTCCGAACACTGAAGCTTTCTTT.

Only a few counts were recorded for this clone. The V call is TRBV10-3, the J call TRBJ2-7; 16 bases are shared with TRBD2. The germline CDR1 and CDR2 sequences are ENHRY and SYGVKD. V was pared by 11 bases and J by 5 bases, with 12 bases of the junction left unmatched. The CDR3 has 16 residues. CDR3 sequence reads: CAANPGTSGRADEQYF. The CDR3 nucleotides read TGTGCCGCCAACCCCGGGACTAGCGGGAGGGCCGACGAGCAGTACTTC.

CDR3 protein: CAWSELRGEQYF. The CDR3 DNA follows: TGTGCCTGGAGTGAGTTAAGGGGCGAGCAGTACTTC. V gene TRBV30 combines with J gene TRBJ2-7; D is perhaps TRBD1 (5 bases). V was trimmed by 1 base and J by 6 bases, leaving 10 bases between them. Germline loops: CDR1 GTSNPN, CDR2 SVGIG (reference sequence). This CDR3 is 12 amino acids long.

This clone came up many times. This chain links TRBV30 with TRBJ2-1; weak D call: TRBD2 (6 bases). V gave up 2 bases and J gave up 6 bases, with 26 bases separating them. Germline V gene data show CDR1 as GTSNPN and CDR2 as SVGIG (reference sequence). The CDR3 contains 18 residues. The CDR3 loop reads CAWSRGTSLTLRGNEQFF. In nucleotides, the CDR3 is TGTGCCTGGAGTCGTGGTACTAGCCTGACCCTAAGGGGCAATGAGCAGTTCTTC. Combining the CDR3 with reference TRBV30 and TRBJ2-1 gives the whole variable domain SQTIHQWPATLVQPVGSPLSLECTVEGTSNPNLYWYRQAAGRGLQLLFYSVGIGQISSEVPQNLSASRPQDRQFILSSKKLLLSDSGFYLCAWSRGTSLTLRGNEQFFGPGTRLTVL.

Notes on this clone: The same CDR3 also results from other DNA sequences found in this sample. The chain carries TRBV4-3 and TRBJ1-3; TRBD1 aligns across 8 bases. Germline loops: CDR1 LGHNA, CDR2 YSLEER. CDR3 size: 15 residues. Unmatched junction bases numbered 3, after V lost 1 base and J lost 4 bases. For the CDR3, the DNA is TGCGCCAGCAGCCAAGGGACAGGGAACGGAAACACCATATATTTT. Its translation is CASSQGTGNGNTIYF.

This clone occurred a few times. The chain employs TRBV13 and TRBJ1-6, with D possibly matching TRBD1 (5 bases). Looked up from germline, CDR1 is PRHDT and CDR2 is FYEKMQ (reference sequence). Trimming took 4 bases from V and 4 from J, leaving 14 bases between them. CDR3 length: 16 amino acids. The CDR3 region is CASSWATTVYNSPLHF. The CDR3 DNA reads as TGTGCCAGCAGCTGGGCTACGACAGTTTATAATTCACCCCTCCACTTT.

This clone was detected a few times. The rearrangement joins TRBV30 to TRBJ1-2; no definite D call. The V gene's germline CDR1 is GTSNPN and CDR2 SVGIG (reference sequence). Trimming pared 0 bases from V and 8 bases from J, leaving 13 bases between. The CDR3 is 13 residues long. The CDR3 loop is CAWSVTGEGGYTF. The CDR3 DNA reads TGTGCCTGGAGTGTAACCGGGGAAGGCGGCTACACCTTC.